The 24 T cell receptor beta chains below come from one sample, sequenced in a study of neoadjuvant anti-PD-1 for oral cavity cancer. This table comes from immunoSEQ multiplex PCR, and its TCRdb copy is limited to in-frame clones, with some not included. The sample records 9,500 to 15,000 clones, 60% to 75% being singletons. Time point noted: after neoadjuvant nivolumab, at surgical resection. The sequenced sample was PBMCs, obtained after nivolumab (anti-PD-1) treatment. The origin of the receptors is a person between 40 and 85 years old with oral cavity squamous cell carcinoma.

This CDR3 reads CATRTGTTDTQYF. The CDR3 nucleotides read TGTGCCACCAGGACCGGAACCACAGATACGCAGTATTTT. The chain joins TRBV15 to TRBJ2-3, with D unclear. Germline CDR1 LNHNV, CDR2 YYDKDF (reference sequence). This CDR3 is 13 amino acids long. V lost 6 bases and J lost 2, with 9 bases in between.

The genes are TRBV19 and TRBJ2-2; D is ambiguous. CDR3 size: 15 residues. Germline V gives CDR1 LNHDA, CDR2 SQIVND (reference sequence). V was trimmed by 5 bases and J by 6 bases, leaving 16 bases between them. The CDR3: CASSFYAVGAGELFF. The CDR3 DNA sequence: TGTGCCAGTAGTTTTTACGCGGTTGGAGCCGGGGAGCTGTTTTTT.

This chain connects TRBV10-1 to TRBJ2-2; possibly TRBD1 for D (6 bases). The V end lost 2 bases, the J end lost 0 bases, and 16 bases lay between the germline ends. The germline V gene has CDR1 WNHNN and CDR2 SYGVQD (reference sequence). CDR3 length: 18 amino acids. The CDR3 DNA follows: TGCGCCAGCAGTGAGAGGTCAAGTGGACAGTCGAACACCGGGGAGCTGTTTTTT. The encoded protein is CASSERSSGQSNTGELFF.

The rearrangement links TRBV11-2 to TRBJ2-2; D is possibly TRBD2 (5 bases). Germline V gene sequence: CDR1 SGHAT, CDR2 FQNNGV. The CDR3 has 14 residues. V lost 2 bases to trimming and J lost 6 bases, with 10 bases between them. CDR3 sequence: CASSLIRGSGELFF. The CDR3, as DNA: TGTGCCAGCAGCTTAATTCGCGGGTCCGGGGAGCTGTTTTTT. Using reference TRBV11-2 and TRBJ2-2 for the parts outside the CDR3, the full variable domain is EAGVAQSPRYKIIEKRQSVAFWCNPISGHATLYWYQQILGQGPKLLIQFQNNGVVDDSQLPKDRFSAERLKGVDSTLKIQPAKLEDSAVYLCASSLIRGSGELFFGEGSRLTVL.

The chain combines TRBV11-2 with TRBJ2-7, with no clear D. The germline V gene encodes CDR1 SGHAT and CDR2 FQNNGV. Trimming stripped 4 bases from V and 2 bases from J, with 15 bases between. This CDR3 is built from 15 residues. The CDR3 coding sequence is TGTGCCAGCAGCTCCCATAACCCCCGGCCCTACGAGCAGTACTTC. It specifies CASSSHNPRPYEQYF. Variable domain in full (rest from reference TRBV11-2 and TRBJ2-7): EAGVAQSPRYKIIEKRQSVAFWCNPISGHATLYWYQQILGQGPKLLIQFQNNGVVDDSQLPKDRFSAERLKGVDSTLKIQPAKLEDSAVYLCASSSHNPRPYEQYFGPGTRLTVT.

This chain uses TRBV4-2 with TRBJ2-7; D remains unclear. V shed 2 bases and J shed 2 bases, with 13 bases lying between them. CDR1 is LGHNA and CDR2 is YNFKEQ in the germline V gene. The CDR3 has 15 amino acids. The CDR3 reads CASSQRLDGPYEQYF. The CDR3 DNA sequence: TGTGCCAGCAGCCAAAGGCTTGATGGTCCCTACGAGCAGTACTTC.

The chain has TRBV7-9 and TRBJ2-7, with TRBD1 identical over 9 bases. After removal of 3 bases from V and 5 bases from J, the junction contained 14 bases not matched to a gene. The CDR3 length is 17 residues. Looked up from germline, CDR1 is SEHNR and CDR2 is FQNEAQ (reference sequence). Here the CDR3 DNA reads TGTGCCAGCAGCTTGGTTAAACAGGGGGCCGGAGTGGACGAGCAGTACTTC. Protein product: CASSLVKQGAGVDEQYF.

The rearrangement joins TRBV7-9 to TRBJ2-1, with 11 bases identical to TRBD2. This CDR3 contains 16 residues. In germline, CDR1 is SEHNR, CDR2 FQNEAQ (reference sequence). The V gene end was trimmed by 5 bases and the J gene end by 4 bases; junction bases not matched to a gene: 7. The CDR3 DNA is TGTGCCAGCAGCCTGGGGACTAGCGGAAAATACAATGAGCAGTTCTTC. Its translation: CASSLGTSGKYNEQFF.

J is TRBJ2-3 and V is TRBV5-6; 9 nucleotides agree with TRBD2. Per the germline V gene, CDR1 is SGHDT and CDR2 is YYEEEE. Trimming cost V 6 bases and J 4 bases; bases outside gene matches: 9. The CDR3 totals 15 residues. CDR3 loop: CASTLWGGGADTQYF. In DNA, the CDR3 is TGTGCCAGCACGTTGTGGGGCGGGGGGGCAGATACGCAGTATTTT.

The chain carries TRBV7-9 and TRBJ2-5, with 10 bases aligning to TRBD2. The CDR3 runs to 16 residues. J gave up 5 bases and V 4 bases, and 10 bases lay outside the gene matches. The V gene's germline CDR1 is SEHNR and CDR2 FQNEAQ (reference sequence). The CDR3 spells CASSSAAGGPGETQYF. As DNA, the CDR3 is TGTGCCAGCAGCTCCGCAGCGGGAGGGCCGGGGGAGACCCAGTACTTC.

The chain recombines TRBV5-1 with TRBJ2-2; D is unresolved. Germline values: CDR1 SGHRS, CDR2 YFSETQ. Trimming cost V 0 bases and J 0 bases, with 6 bases left between them. The length of the CDR3 is 15 residues. In nucleotides, the CDR3 is TGCGCCAGCAGCTTGGCAACAGCGAACACCGGGGAGCTGTTTTTT. This translates into CASSLATANTGELFF.

CDR3 sequence (DNA): TGTGCCAGCAGTTTGGGGACTAGCGGGAGAGGGGAATGGAATGAGCAGTTCTTC. It translates to CASSLGTSGRGEWNEQFF. V and J are TRBV27 and TRBJ2-1; TRBD2 aligns across 14 bases. Germline CDR1 and CDR2: MNHEY and SMNVEV (reference sequence). Germline trimming cut 3 bases from V and 7 bases from J; bases unmatched to any gene: 11. The CDR3 is made up of 18 amino acids.

There are a few counts of this clone. The V call is TRBV19, the J call TRBJ2-1; 9 bases map to TRBD1. Germline V gene sequence: CDR1 LNHDA, CDR2 SQIVND (reference sequence). The CDR3 consists of 14 residues. The J segment lost 9 bases and the V segment lost 6 bases, leaving 9 bases of the junction unmatched. CDR3 DNA sequence: TGTGCCAGTAGCGGGACAGGGTCGTCTCGTGAGCAGTTCTTC. It encodes CASSGTGSSREQFF.

V and J are TRBV7-6 and TRBJ1-1, with D unclear. V was pared by 1 base and J by 6 bases, with 6 bases between. The germline CDR1 and CDR2 sequences are SGHVS and FNYEAQ. The length of the CDR3 is 12 residues. The CDR3 here is CASSLGGSEAFF. DNA of the CDR3: TGTGCCAGCAGCTTAGGGGGTTCTGAAGCTTTCTTT.

This clone appeared a few times. V is TRBV6-1 and J is TRBJ1-2; D unclear. Trimming stripped 6 bases from V and 13 bases from J, with 21 bases between. The CDR3 length is 13 residues. The germline V gene encodes CDR1 MNHNS and CDR2 SASEGT. CDR3 loop: CASRRAIEDRRTF. The CDR3 region has the DNA TGTGCCAGCAGGAGGGCGATAGAGGACCGTCGCACCTTC.

The chain couples TRBV4-1 to TRBJ1-5, with D possibly matching TRBD1 (5 bases). Germline V gene sequence: CDR1 MGHRA, CDR2 YSYEKL. V lost 0 bases and J lost 4, with 10 bases in between. CDR3 length: 15 amino acids. This CDR3 is CASSQDLRGNQPQHF. Written as DNA, the CDR3 is TGCGCCAGCAGCCAAGATTTGCGGGGGAATCAGCCCCAGCATTTT.

The CDR3 nucleotides are TGTGCCAGCAGCCACGGAGGACAGGTCTTATCCTATGGCTACACCTTC. This translates into CASSHGGQVLSYGYTF. The genes are TRBV4-2 and TRBJ1-2, with 7 bases lining up with TRBD1. The ends lost 3 bases at V and 4 bases at J; junction bases unmatched: 11. The CDR3 is 16 residues long. Germline V CDR1 and CDR2: LGHNA, YNFKEQ.

J is TRBJ1-3 and V is TRBV15, with D perhaps matching TRBD1 (5 bases). V was pared by 0 bases and J by 4 bases, with 10 bases between. Germline V gives CDR1 LNHNV, CDR2 YYDKDF (reference sequence). The CDR3 is made up of 15 amino acids. This chain's CDR3 is CATSRDQGPGNTIYF. The CDR3 DNA sequence: TGTGCCACCAGCAGAGATCAGGGCCCCGGAAACACCATATATTTT.

The chain carries TRBV10-3 and TRBJ2-1; the match to TRBD2 covers 8 bases. From germline, CDR1 is ENHRY and CDR2 SYGVKD. The CDR3 covers 16 residues. The ends lost 6 bases at V and 6 bases at J; junction bases unmatched: 13. The CDR3 protein is CAISQRPGLVGNEQFF. DNA of the CDR3: TGTGCCATCAGCCAAAGACCGGGACTAGTCGGCAATGAGCAGTTCTTC.

The chain joins TRBV5-1 to TRBJ1-1, with 8 positions matching TRBD1. The CDR3 contains 16 residues. The ends lost 4 bases at V and 6 bases at J; junction bases unmatched: 14. Germline lookup yields CDR1 SGHRS and CDR2 YFSETQ. DNA for the CDR3: TGCGCCAGCAGCGATACGAACAGGGGGGATGTTGCTGAAGCTTTCTTT. Residues: CASSDTNRGDVAEAFF.

The rearrangement links TRBV5-1 to TRBJ2-3, with D possibly TRBD1 on 5 matching bases. V was clipped by 0 bases and J by 4 bases, with 15 bases between them. The CDR3 sequence is 16 residues long. Germline CDR1 is SGHRS and CDR2 is YFSETQ. The CDR3 sequence: CASSLGWGGEADTQYF. The DNA for the CDR3 is TGCGCCAGCAGCTTGGGCTGGGGCGGAGAGGCAGATACGCAGTATTTT.

This clone has just one count. The V and J genes are TRBV5-8 and TRBJ1-3; D gene uncertain. Germline V gene data show CDR1 as SGHTS and CDR2 as YDEGEE. The CDR3 totals 15 residues. V lost 0 bases and J lost 0, with 7 bases in between. The CDR3 bases are TGTGCCAGCAGCTTGGTCACTTTCTCTGGAAACACCATATATTTT. This gives the protein CASSLVTFSGNTIYF.

J is TRBJ2-5 and V is TRBV7-3, with D tentatively TRBD1 (5 bases). CDR1 SGHTA and CDR2 FQGTGA come from the germline V gene. The CDR3 runs to 14 residues. The V and J ends lost 0 bases and 4 bases respectively, with 9 bases between them. This CDR3 is CASSLTGASETQYF. The DNA of the CDR3 is TGTGCCAGCAGCTTAACTGGGGCGTCAGAGACCCAGTACTTC.

This sequence joins TRBV6-1 and TRBJ1-3; 12 nucleotides line up with TRBD1. Germline-derived CDR1 and CDR2 are MNHNS and SASEGT. This CDR3 is built from 13 residues. Trimming at V came to 6 bases and at J to 10 bases, leaving 4 bases not matched to a gene. In DNA form, the CDR3 reads TGTGCCAGCAGCGGGACAGGGGGCTATACCATATATTTT. Protein product: CASSGTGGYTIYF.